Listed here are 18 T cell receptor beta chains from one sample, sequenced in a study of blood T cells in healthy people across ages (dated by TCRdb to the mid-2010s). The library was generated by 5' RACE. Sequencing used an Illumina HiSeq 2500. A second PCR of roughly 7 to 12 cycles was run with a J-beta primer mix and a sample-barcoded 5' primer. Using fastp trimming at Q25 and MiXCR clonotype assembly, TCRdb reanalyzed the public sequencing data and kept in-frame beta chains. Identical CDR3 proteins give one entry, which carries the most common genes and DNA. For this sample the table gives just over 1 million distinct CDR3 sequences, of which 35% to 50% were detected only once. Around 18% of the sample rests with the top ten. Sequencing was performed on blood. Source of these receptors: a woman aged 60 to 75 in good health.

This clonotype was picked up a small number of times. CDR3: CASSRLPPYEQYF. The CDR3 DNA reads as TGTGCCAGCAGTAGACTCCCGCCCTACGAGCAGTACTTC. The chain joins TRBV27 to TRBJ2-7; D is undetermined. The CDR3 runs to 13 residues. V was shortened by 5 bases and J by 2 bases, with 10 bases between the two germline ends. CDR1 and CDR2 from the germline V gene are MNHEY and SMNVEV (reference sequence).

This clonotype was seen at least ten times. The chain uses TRBV5-1 and TRBJ2-7, with D perhaps matching TRBD2 (6 bases). CDR3 length equals 15 residues. Germline V gives CDR1 SGHRS, CDR2 YFSETQ. Trimming took off 5 bases at V and 6 bases at J, with 21 bases between the two ends. CDR3 DNA: TGCGCCAGCAGTCGGACTTTGGAGGGCCCTCCCGAGCAGTACTTC. Amino acid sequence: CASSRTLEGPPEQYF.

The rearrangement links TRBV4-3 to TRBJ2-7; D gene unclear. The CDR3 sequence is 15 residues long. CDR1 and CDR2 (germline): LGHNA, YSLEER. V shed 1 base and J shed 0 bases, with 10 bases lying between them. The CDR3, as DNA: TGCGCCAGCAGCCAAGGGACCGATAGCTCCTACGAGCAGTACTTC. It yields the protein CASSQGTDSSYEQYF.

This clonotype has a handful of counts. This chain uses TRBV6-6 with TRBJ2-5; D is possibly TRBD1 or TRBD2 (5 bases each). V lost 8 bases to trimming and J lost 5 bases, with 9 bases between them. This CDR3 is built from 11 residues. Germline assignment: CDR1 MNHNY and CDR2 SVGAGI (reference sequence). CDR3 sequence (DNA): TGTGCCAGCTACTGGGGGGAGACCCAGTACTTC. Protein sequence: CASYWGETQYF.

V is TRBV12-3 or TRBV12-4 and J is TRBJ2-1; no clear D gene. The V end was cut by 0 bases, the J end by 8 bases, with 5 bases between. The CDR3 loop spans 12 amino acids. The CDR3 DNA follows: TGTGCCAGCAGTTTAGCGGAGTATGAGCAGTTCTTC. Translation gives CASSLAEYEQFF.

There are a few counts of this clonotype. V usage is TRBV7-6 and J usage is TRBJ2-1, with 10 bases identical to TRBD2. The ends lost 5 bases at V and 9 bases at J; junction bases unmatched: 10. From germline, CDR1 is SGHVS and CDR2 FNYEAQ. The CDR3 has 15 residues. The CDR3 protein is CASSQRSGRASEQFF. In nucleotides, the CDR3 is TGTGCCAGCAGCCAACGCAGCGGGAGGGCCAGTGAGCAGTTCTTC.

In this sample, this clonotype turned up a few times. The J gene is TRBJ1-2, the V gene TRBV7-2; the match to TRBD1 covers 12 bases. J gave up 8 bases and V 6 bases, and 16 bases lay outside the gene matches. The germline V gene has CDR1 SGHTA and CDR2 FQGNSA. The CDR3 has 17 amino acids. CDR3 sequence: CASSFTRLRDRGLGYTF. CDR3 nucleotide sequence: TGTGCCAGCAGTTTTACCCGCCTCCGGGACAGGGGGCTCGGCTACACCTTC.

V gene TRBV29-1 combines with J gene TRBJ2-5; 10 bases line up with TRBD2. CDR1 is SQVTM and CDR2 is ANQGSEA in the germline V gene. This CDR3 comprises 13 residues. V dropped 6 bases and J dropped 7; count of bases not matched to a gene: 8. CDR3 sequence reads: CSVDLQREGTQYF. The CDR3 DNA reads as TGCAGCGTAGATTTACAGCGGGAGGGGACCCAGTACTTC. The variable domain in full, with the rest retrieved from reference TRBV29-1 and TRBJ2-5, is SAVISQKPSRDICQRGTSLTIQCQVDSQVTMMFWYRQQPGQSLTLIATANQGSEATYESGFVIDKFPISRPNLTFSTLTVSNMSPEDSSIYLCSVDLQREGTQYFGPGTRLLVL.

This chain connects TRBV5-6 to TRBJ1-5; D is unclear. This CDR3 is 13 amino acids long. CDR1 and CDR2 from the germline V gene are SGHDT and YYEEEE. V lost 2 bases, J lost 5 bases, and 8 bases lay in between. In DNA form, the CDR3 reads TGTGCCAGCAGCTTTAGATACGATCAGCCCCAGCATTTT. Translating gives CASSFRYDQPQHF.

The rearrangement uses TRBV6-1 and TRBJ1-1; D remains ambiguous. Germline V lookup: CDR1 MNHNS, CDR2 SASEGT. Trimming pared 7 bases from V and 0 bases from J, leaving 6 bases between. The CDR3 runs to 12 residues. DNA of the CDR3: TGTGCCAGCACCAGGCTGAACACTGAAGCTTTCTTT. Translation: CASTRLNTEAFF.

This clonotype was found a few times. The V and J genes are TRBV6-4 and TRBJ2-5, with 7 bases matching TRBD1. In germline, CDR1 is MRHNA, CDR2 SNTAGT. Losses at the gene ends were 5 bases for V and 5 bases for J; bases not matched to a gene: 8. The CDR3 loop spans 14 amino acids. The CDR3 sequence: CASSLLTGSETQYF. In DNA, the CDR3 is TGTGCCAGCAGTCTTCTGACAGGGAGTGAGACCCAGTACTTC.

V gene TRBV7-9 combines with J gene TRBJ2-4, with D perhaps matching TRBD1 (6 bases). The J call may be wrong; the DNA end is better matched by TRBJ2-7. This CDR3 is 16 amino acids long. The germline V gene has CDR1 SEHNR and CDR2 FQNEAQ (reference sequence). CDR3 nucleotide sequence: TGTGCCAGCAGCTTAGATCAGGGGAGTAGATCTTACGAGCAGTACTTC. It translates to CASSLDQGSRSYEQYF.

This clonotype occurred a few times. J is TRBJ2-3 and V is TRBV7-9; no reliable D call. The CDR3 has 14 residues. Per the germline V gene, CDR1 is SEHNR and CDR2 is FQNEAQ (reference sequence). The V and J ends lost 1 base and 6 bases respectively, with 11 bases between them. The CDR3 coding sequence is TGTGCCAGCAGCTTAGAGTCTCGGGCGGATACGCAGTATTTT. Translating gives CASSLESRADTQYF. The full variable domain, rest sourced from reference TRBV7-9 and TRBJ2-3, is DTGVSQNPRHKITKRGQNVTFRCDPISEHNRLYWYRQTLGQGPEFLTYFQNEAQLEKSRLLSDRFSAERPKGSFSTLEIQRTEQGDSAMYLCASSLESRADTQYFGPGTRLTVL.

This clonotype was observed a few times. The V and J genes are TRBV27 and TRBJ2-3, with D tentatively TRBD2 (6 bases). V shed 8 bases and J shed 1 base, with 13 bases lying between them. The CDR3 contains 14 residues. In germline, CDR1 is MNHEY, CDR2 SMNVEV (reference sequence). CDR3 protein: CASLAASRTDTQYF. CDR3 DNA: TGTGCCAGCTTAGCGGCCTCTCGCACAGATACGCAGTATTTT.

The chain couples TRBV6-2 or TRBV6-3 to TRBJ2-3, with no clear D. The CDR3 has 12 amino acids. The V gene lost 6 bases and the J gene lost 8 bases, with 12 bases spanning the gap. Germline values: CDR1 MNHEY, CDR2 SVGEGT. The chain's CDR3 is CASRQEAGTQYF. The CDR3 bases are TGTGCCAGCAGGCAAGAAGCAGGTACGCAGTATTTT.

The chain combines TRBV7-8 with TRBJ2-7; 7 positions match TRBD2. The ends lost 2 bases at V and 4 bases at J; junction bases unmatched: 8. This CDR3 is 15 amino acids long. CDR1 is SGHVS, CDR2 FQNEAQ, per germline. DNA for the CDR3: TGTGCCAGCAGCTTATCGGGCGGGAGATCGTACGAGCAGTACTTC. This codes for CASSLSGGRSYEQYF.

This clonotype was counted once. The CDR3 nucleotides are TGTGCCAGCAGTCGTCGCCCTAGCGGGACCTCCGCAGGTGAGCAGTACTTC. Translating gives CASSRRPSGTSAGEQYF. This rearrangement joins TRBV27 to TRBJ2-5, with 9 bases aligning to TRBD2. V lost 5 bases to trimming and J lost 11 bases; unmatched junction nucleotides: 21. Germline V lookup: CDR1 MNHEY, CDR2 SMNVEV (reference sequence). The length of the CDR3 is 17 residues.

This clonotype was counted only a few times. V usage is TRBV11-2 and J usage is TRBJ2-7; no clear D. Trimming removed 7 bases from V and 2 bases from J, with 12 bases in between. The CDR3 has 13 amino acids. CDR1 SGHAT and CDR2 FQNNGV come from the germline V gene. As DNA, the CDR3 is TGTGCCAGCACCCGGCCTCGTCCCTACGAGCAGTACTTC. Protein product: CASTRPRPYEQYF. The variable domain in full, completed from reference TRBV11-2 and TRBJ2-7, reads EAGVAQSPRYKIIEKRQSVAFWCNPISGHATLYWYQQILGQGPKLLIQFQNNGVVDDSQLPKDRFSAERLKGVDSTLKIQPAKLEDSAVYLCASTRPRPYEQYFGPGTRLTVT.